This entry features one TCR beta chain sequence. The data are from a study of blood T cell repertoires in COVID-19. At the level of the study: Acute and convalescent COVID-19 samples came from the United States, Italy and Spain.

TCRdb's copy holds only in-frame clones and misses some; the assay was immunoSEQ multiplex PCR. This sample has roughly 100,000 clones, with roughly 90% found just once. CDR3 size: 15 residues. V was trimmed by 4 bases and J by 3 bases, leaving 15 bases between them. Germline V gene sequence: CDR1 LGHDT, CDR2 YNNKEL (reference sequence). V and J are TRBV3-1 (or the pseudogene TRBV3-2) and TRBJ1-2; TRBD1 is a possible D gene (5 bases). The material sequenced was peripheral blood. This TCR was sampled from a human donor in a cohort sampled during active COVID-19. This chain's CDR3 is CASSLRQTNYYGYTF. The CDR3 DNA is TGTGCCAGCAGCCTGCGACAGACGAACTACTATGGCTACACCTTC.